This TCR beta chain came from a study of shared clonotypes between healthy human individuals. Study as a whole: Samples came from two female and a few male donors aged 18 to 49.

Findings and caveats of the study: Generally, naive subsets came out with larger estimated richness than memory subsets. Compared with clonotypes that all four donors shared, non-shared clonotypes had lower generation probabilities.

V lost 8 bases, J lost 2 bases, and 7 bases stayed unmatched. The V gene's germline CDR1 is MNHNY and CDR2 SVGAGI (reference sequence). This CDR3 has 14 amino acids. CD4+ cells yielded CD45RA+ naive and CD45RA-negative memory subsets. On this clone itself: Its antigen is undetermined.

The data were produced by immunoSEQ multiplex PCR, yet TCRdb's version contains in-frame clones alone and is incomplete. The sample gives over a million clones, approximately 96% of which show up once; more than 0.9% is in the top ten. This chain links TRBV6-6 with TRBJ2-7; TRBD2 matches at 9 bases. The sequenced sample was naive CD4+ T cells sorted from blood. Subset in this sample: CD45RA+ positively selected. The receptor comes from a man aged 25-40 years in good health. CDR3 coding DNA: TGTGCCAGCTCCGAAATAGCGGGGGCCTACGAGCAGTACTTC. Encoded protein: CASSEIAGAYEQYF.